These 5 T cell receptor beta chains were sequenced from one sample in a study of memory CD4+ T cells and cytomegalovirus serostatus. Single viable CD3+CD4+CD8-CD45RO+ cells were sorted as the memory CD4+ T cells. Sequenced by immunoSEQ multiplex PCR; TCRdb stores in-frame clones only, minus some. The profile covers roughly 67,000 clones, with around 76% appearing a single time and around 5% taken by the ten largest. The sample consisted of memory CD4+ T cells from blood. These receptors all stem from an adult in good health and CMV-seropositive.

The chain has TRBV5-4 and TRBJ2-7; 7 positions match TRBD1. Germline lookup yields CDR1 SGHNT and CDR2 YYREEE (reference sequence). The CDR3 loop spans 13 amino acids. After removal of 2 bases from V and 2 bases from J, the junction contained 1 base not matched to a gene. CDR3 amino acids: CASSFQGAYEQYF. The CDR3 region has the DNA TGTGCCAGCAGCTTCCAGGGGGCCTACGAGCAGTACTTC. Variable domain in full (rest from reference TRBV5-4 and TRBJ2-7): ETGVTQSPTHLIKTRGQQVTLRCSSQSGHNTVSWYQQALGQGPQFIFQYYREEENGRGNFPPRFSGLQFPNYSSELNVNALELDDSALYLCASSFQGAYEQYFGPGTRLTVT.

CDR3 sequence (DNA): TGTGCCACGACAGGGGGCGATTCACCCCTCCACTTT. This sequence encodes CATTGGDSPLHF. The chain couples TRBV10-3 to TRBJ1-6, with 10 bases aligning to TRBD1. V shed 10 bases, J shed 8 bases, and the junction held 2 bases outside the gene matches. The CDR3 is made up of 12 amino acids. Looked up from germline, CDR1 is ENHRY and CDR2 is SYGVKD.

The gene calls are TRBV28 and TRBJ1-6; 7 nucleotides agree with TRBD1. This CDR3 is built from 17 residues. With V trimmed by 2 bases and J by 7 bases, 11 bases remained unmatched. Germline V gives CDR1 MDHEN, CDR2 SYDVKM. CDR3 sequence (DNA): TGTGCCAGCAGTTTAGGGGTGACAGGGTGGGGAAATTCACCCCTCCACTTT. Its translation is CASSLGVTGWGNSPLHF.

The CDR3 here is CASRFGLGGGANVLTF. The CDR3 DNA is TGTGCCAGCAGATTTGGGTTGGGAGGTGGGGCCAACGTCCTGACTTTC. The gene calls are TRBV5-4 and TRBJ2-6; TRBD2 is a possible D gene (6 bases). V was shortened by 5 bases and J by 3 bases, with 15 bases between the two germline ends. The CDR3 loop spans 16 amino acids. Germline CDR1 and CDR2: SGHNT and YYREEE (reference sequence).

The V call is TRBV2, the J call TRBJ2-7, with TRBD2 matching 7 bases. V gave up 8 bases and J gave up 3 bases; unmatched junction bases: 4. The CDR3 covers 12 residues. Germline lookup yields CDR1 SNHLY and CDR2 FYNNEI. The CDR3 reads CASGGSNYEQYF. In DNA, the CDR3 is TGTGCCAGCGGCGGGAGTAACTACGAGCAGTACTTC.